This T cell receptor beta chain originates from a study of CD8 T cells in Susac syndrome. General study findings and limits: Susac-specific public clones were found in total CD8+ and CD8+ TEMRA repertoires, numbering under 20 and five, respectively.

After extraction with the RNeasy kit, roughly 0.5 to 1 ug of the RNA was reverse transcribed using random hexamers. TCRdb called the immunoSEQ multiplex PCR reads again in MiXCR, with one record for every CDR3 protein. The sample has around 110,000 distinct CDR3 sequences; approximately 94% are singletons. Comments on this clonotype: Its antigen is currently unknown.

Germline loops: CDR1 SEHNR, CDR2 FQNEAQ (reference sequence). The length of the CDR3 is 13 residues. Between the trimmed V and J ends, which lost 0 bases and 6 bases, there was a span of 7 bases. Input material: CD8+ T cells from PBMCs. This sequence originates from a human donor with Susac syndrome. V is TRBV7-9 and J is TRBJ2-3; D ambiguous. CDR3 residues: CASSLAFGDTQYF. As DNA, the CDR3 is TGTGCCAGCAGCTTAGCCTTTGGGGATACGCAGTATTTT.